This T cell receptor beta chain came from a study of T-cell memory formation after mild COVID-19. Study-wide findings and caveats: Day 15 to 85 contracting clones showed balanced CD4/CD8; day 15 to 37 expanders favored CD4+.

On this clonotype: Its antigen is currently unknown. Its ends do not fully match the called genes, so a read error is possible.

CDR1 is LGHNA, CDR2 YNFKEQ, per germline. The CDR3 spans 15 residues. Constant-segment-primed 5'RACE gave TCR alpha and TCR beta cDNA libraries with sample barcodes and UMIs. One entry per CDR3 protein, called by TCRdb with MiXCR from the 5' RACE reads. The sample holds around 250,000 distinct CDR3 sequences, around 15% seen once. The clonotype was recovered from a young man who had mild COVID-19 (a few samples of this study predate the infection). Cell type and time point are not known. The sample was PBMCs or a T cell subset sorted from them (not recorded which). The gene calls are TRBV4-2 and TRBJ1-6; no reliable D call. The CDR3 DNA is TGTGCCAGCAGCCAAGATCGGGAGTATAAGTCACCCCTCCACTTT. It is translated as CASSQDREYKSPLHF.